The subject of this entry is one TCR beta chain. What it binds is not known. V lost 4 bases and J lost 0, with 11 bases in between. Germline assignment: CDR1 SGHRS and CDR2 YFSETQ. The CDR3 is 15 residues long. These data are taken from a study of human T cells and chemical hapten exposure. About the research overall: Per-sample TCR yields varied mainly from small pooled library volume differences. Study findings and constraints: DPC sensitization produced no change in TCRs with frequency above 1 in 1000.

Single cDNA molecules in the library carried unique molecular identifiers attached during preparation. In the authors' methods: Ranging from roughly 20,000 to 750,000, TCR counts per sample had a median value of around 100,000. In TCRdb, the 5' RACE reads were re-called with MiXCR into one record per CDR3 protein. V and J calls and clone size were set by TCRdb, not the authors. The data show tens of thousands of distinct CDR3 sequences, about 7.7% seen once. Unfractionated whole blood yielded total RNA. The chain carries TRBV5-1 and TRBJ2-1; either TRBD1 or TRBD2 may fit D (7 bases each). This sequence originates from a male donor in good health. CDR3: CASSGEGASYNEQFF. The CDR3 region has the DNA TGCGCCAGCAGCGGGGAGGGGGCCTCCTACAATGAGCAGTTCTTC.